These 19 T cell receptor beta chains were sequenced from one sample in a study of T-cell memory formation after mild COVID-19. TCRdb reanalysed the 5' RACE reads using MiXCR and keeps one entry per CDR3 protein. The sample shows 170,000 or so distinct CDR3 sequences, roughly 31% of them seen only once. The sample was PBMCs or a T cell subset sorted from them (not recorded which). The receptor set was obtained from an adult woman who had mild COVID-19 (a few samples of this study predate the infection). Cell type and time point are not known.

The V call is TRBV4-1, the J call TRBJ2-3, with D unresolved. This CDR3 region has 13 residues. From germline, CDR1 is MGHRA and CDR2 YSYEKL. V shed 0 bases and J shed 4 bases, with 5 bases lying between them. The CDR3 region is CASSQEGSDTQYF. The CDR3 DNA sequence: TGCGCCAGCAGCCAAGAAGGGTCAGATACGCAGTATTTT.

The V gene is TRBV7-3, the J gene TRBJ2-7, with TRBD1 matching over 7 bases. Germline loops: CDR1 SGHTA, CDR2 FQGTGA. The CDR3 contains 15 residues. The V and J ends lost 2 bases and 2 bases, in that order; junction bases with no gene match: 6. The CDR3 reads CASSLDSTGAYEQYF. CDR3 bases: TGTGCCAGCAGCTTAGACTCCACAGGGGCCTACGAGCAGTACTTC.

This clonotype was observed a single time. The gene calls are TRBV27 and TRBJ1-1, with D unclear. Looked up from germline, CDR1 is MNHEY and CDR2 is SMNVEV (reference sequence). The CDR3 runs to 12 residues. V was clipped by 5 bases and J by 8 bases, with 12 bases between them. CDR3 in amino acids: CASSRSGFEAFF. In nucleotides, the CDR3 is TGTGCCAGCAGTCGAAGTGGTTTCGAAGCTTTCTTT.

This clonotype was found a few times. V and J are TRBV5-1 and TRBJ2-1, with TRBD1 matching over 10 bases. Germline loops: CDR1 SGHRS, CDR2 YFSETQ. The CDR3 is made up of 18 amino acids. Trimming took 3 bases from V and 2 from J; bases not matched to a gene: 11. CDR3 in amino acids: CASSSGTGVVNTYNEQFF. CDR3 bases: TGCGCCAGCAGCTCCGGGACAGGGGTGGTTAATACCTACAATGAGCAGTTCTTC. The complete variable domain, with remaining parts taken from reference TRBV5-1 and TRBJ2-1, reads KAGVTQTPRYLIKTRGQQVTLSCSPISGHRSVSWYQQTPGQGLQFLFEYFSETQRNKGNFPGRFSGRQFSNSRSEMNVSTLELGDSALYLCASSSGTGVVNTYNEQFFGPGTRLTVL.

This chain's CDR3 is CASTSWGENEKLFF. CDR3 DNA: TGTGCCAGCACCTCATGGGGGGAAAATGAAAAACTGTTTTTT. This rearrangement joins TRBV3-1 to TRBJ1-4; a possible D gene is TRBD1 (5 bases). V gave up 7 bases and J gave up 5 bases, with 14 bases separating them. There are 14 residues in the CDR3. Germline lookup yields CDR1 LGHDT and CDR2 YNNKEL (reference sequence).

This sequence joins TRBV6-5 and TRBJ2-7, with a possible D match to TRBD2 (5 bases). CDR3 length equals 19 residues. Germline V CDR1 and CDR2: MNHEY, SVGAGI. The V and J ends lost 0 bases and 0 bases respectively, with 21 bases between them. The CDR3 DNA sequence: TGTGCCAGCAGTTACTCGAAGGGCTTAAGCGGCCCCAGCTCCTACGAGCAGTACTTC. It specifies CASSYSKGLSGPSSYEQYF.

This clonotype was seen more than once but under ten times. The rearrangement uses TRBV18 and TRBJ2-1; D perhaps matches TRBD2 (6 bases). Deletions cut 3 bases from V and 0 bases from J, with 9 bases between. The length of the CDR3 is 15 residues. The germline gives CDR1 KGHSH, CDR2 LQKENI. DNA of the CDR3: TGTGCCAGCTCACCTCGGGGGAGCTCCTACAATGAGCAGTTCTTC. It encodes CASSPRGSSYNEQFF.

This clonotype has ten or more counts. The gene calls are TRBV12-3 or TRBV12-4 and TRBJ2-7; D is uncertain. The CDR3 sequence is 13 residues long. V lost 6 bases and J 9 bases, leaving 18 bases between the germline ends. This chain's CDR3 is CASSSTPGVGQYF. The CDR3 coding sequence is TGTGCCAGCAGCTCAACCCCCGGAGTCGGGCAGTACTTC.

The CDR3 coding sequence is TGCGCCAGCAGCCAAGGCCACCAGGGGGGGGAAGCTTTCTTT. Protein sequence: CASSQGHQGGEAFF. The V call is TRBV4-1, the J call TRBJ1-1; 7 nucleotides line up with TRBD1. V dropped 1 base and J dropped 8; count of bases not matched to a gene: 7. This CDR3 contains 14 residues. Germline V gives CDR1 MGHRA, CDR2 YSYEKL.

The rearrangement uses TRBV12-3 or TRBV12-4 and TRBJ1-3; TRBD1 matches 7 bases. Trimming removed 5 bases from V and 3 bases from J; junction bases left unmatched: 4. CDR3 length: 14 residues. The CDR3 sequence is CASSNRGSGNTIYF. The CDR3 DNA reads TGTGCCAGCAGTAACAGGGGAAGTGGAAACACCATATATTTT.

The CDR3 bases are TGTGCCAGCAGTTCCGCTGGCAATCAGCCCCAGCATTTT. It codes for CASSSAGNQPQHF. The rearrangement uses TRBV12-3 or TRBV12-4 and TRBJ1-5; D call uncertain. This CDR3 is built from 13 residues. Trimming took 4 bases from V and 2 from J, leaving 6 bases between them.

This clonotype turned up a few times. This chain connects TRBV7-9 to TRBJ2-7, with 9 bases that match TRBD2. The CDR3 is made up of 14 amino acids. The germline CDR1 and CDR2 sequences are SEHNR and FQNEAQ (reference sequence). V lost 4 bases to trimming and J lost 4 bases; unmatched junction nucleotides: 5. The DNA for the CDR3 is TGTGCCAGCAGCTCCACTAGCGGGTTATACGAGCAGTACTTC. Amino acid sequence: CASSSTSGLYEQYF.

This rearrangement joins TRBV30 to TRBJ1-5; D call uncertain. Trimming took off 3 bases at V and 4 bases at J, with 13 bases between the two ends. The CDR3 totals 14 residues. Germline-derived CDR1 and CDR2 are GTSNPN and SVGIG (reference sequence). For the CDR3, the DNA is TGTGCCTGGAGGGGGAGTAATACTAATCAGCCCCAGCATTTT. Translation: CAWRGSNTNQPQHF.

Only a few counts were recorded for this clonotype. V gene TRBV12-3 or TRBV12-4 combines with J gene TRBJ2-7; the D gene is possibly TRBD1 (5 bases). V was trimmed by 3 bases and J by 6 bases, leaving 12 bases between them. The CDR3 is made up of 13 amino acids. CDR3: CASSLGPFGEQYF. Here the CDR3 DNA reads TGTGCCAGCAGTTTGGGGCCCTTCGGCGAGCAGTACTTC.

This rearrangement joins TRBV21-1 to TRBJ1-2; whether TRBD1, the table's D call, matches the DNA was not checked. TRBV21-1 is designated a pseudogene. The CDR3 consists of 11 residues. In nucleotides, the CDR3 is TGTGCCAGCAAGGCAGGGAGTCTTGTCACCTTC. This codes for CASKAGSLVTF.

This clonotype was seen a few times. The gene calls are TRBV14 and TRBJ2-7; D gene unclear. The CDR3 has 12 amino acids. Germline V gene lookup returns CDR1 SGHDN and CDR2 FVKESK. V was clipped by 0 bases and J by 5 bases, with 5 bases between them. CDR3 coding DNA: TGTGCCAGCAGCCAAGATACCCACGAGCAGTACTTC. This translates into CASSQDTHEQYF.

The gene calls are TRBV7-9 and TRBJ2-3; TRBD1 or TRBD2 may be the D gene (5 bases each). CDR1 is SEHNR and CDR2 is FQNEAQ in the germline V gene (reference sequence). V was pared by 6 bases and J by 12 bases, with 13 bases between. The CDR3 loop spans 11 amino acids. CDR3 residues: CASSLSGGQYF. As DNA, the CDR3 is TGTGCCAGCAGTCTTAGTGGGGGACAGTATTTT.

This rearrangement joins TRBV7-2 to TRBJ2-4; 8 bases map to TRBD1. From germline, CDR1 is SGHTA and CDR2 FQGNSA. There are 15 residues in the CDR3. Trimming removed 6 bases from V and 0 bases from J; junction bases left unmatched: 4. CDR3 coding DNA: TGTGCCAGCAGTAAACAGGGGGGAGCCAAAAACATTCAGTACTTC. Translation: CASSKQGGAKNIQYF.

This sequence joins TRBV6-6 and TRBJ2-1; D tentatively reads TRBD1 or TRBD2 (5 bases each). V was shortened by 5 bases and J by 3 bases, with 17 bases between the two germline ends. This CDR3 is 16 amino acids long. The germline V gene encodes CDR1 MNHNY and CDR2 SVGAGI (reference sequence). CDR3 sequence (DNA): TGTGCCAGCAGTCCCCCGGGGACGATGGACTACAATGAGCAGTTCTTC. It translates to CASSPPGTMDYNEQFF.